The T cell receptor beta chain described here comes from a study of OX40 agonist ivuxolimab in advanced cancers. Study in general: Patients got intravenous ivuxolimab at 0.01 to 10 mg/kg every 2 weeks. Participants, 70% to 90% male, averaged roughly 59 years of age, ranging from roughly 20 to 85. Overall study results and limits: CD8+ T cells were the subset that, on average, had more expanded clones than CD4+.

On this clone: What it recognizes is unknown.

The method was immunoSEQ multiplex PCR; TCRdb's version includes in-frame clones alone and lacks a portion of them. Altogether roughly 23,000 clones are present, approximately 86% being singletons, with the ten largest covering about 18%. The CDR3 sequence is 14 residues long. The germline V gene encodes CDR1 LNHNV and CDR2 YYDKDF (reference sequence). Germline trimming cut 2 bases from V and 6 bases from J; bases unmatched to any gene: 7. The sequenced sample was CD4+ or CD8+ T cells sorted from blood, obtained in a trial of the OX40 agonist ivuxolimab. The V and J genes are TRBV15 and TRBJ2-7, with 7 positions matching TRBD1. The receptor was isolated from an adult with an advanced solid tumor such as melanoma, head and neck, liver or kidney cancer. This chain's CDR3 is CATSRLRDSPEQYF. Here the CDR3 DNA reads TGTGCCACCAGCAGACTACGGGACAGCCCCGAGCAGTACTTC. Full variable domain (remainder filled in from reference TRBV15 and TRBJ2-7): DAMVIQNPRYQVTQFGKPVTLSCSQTLNHNVMYWYQQKSSQAPKLLFHYYDKDFNNEADTPDNFQSRRPNTSFCFLDIRSPGLGDTAMYLCATSRLRDSPEQYFGPGTRLTVT.